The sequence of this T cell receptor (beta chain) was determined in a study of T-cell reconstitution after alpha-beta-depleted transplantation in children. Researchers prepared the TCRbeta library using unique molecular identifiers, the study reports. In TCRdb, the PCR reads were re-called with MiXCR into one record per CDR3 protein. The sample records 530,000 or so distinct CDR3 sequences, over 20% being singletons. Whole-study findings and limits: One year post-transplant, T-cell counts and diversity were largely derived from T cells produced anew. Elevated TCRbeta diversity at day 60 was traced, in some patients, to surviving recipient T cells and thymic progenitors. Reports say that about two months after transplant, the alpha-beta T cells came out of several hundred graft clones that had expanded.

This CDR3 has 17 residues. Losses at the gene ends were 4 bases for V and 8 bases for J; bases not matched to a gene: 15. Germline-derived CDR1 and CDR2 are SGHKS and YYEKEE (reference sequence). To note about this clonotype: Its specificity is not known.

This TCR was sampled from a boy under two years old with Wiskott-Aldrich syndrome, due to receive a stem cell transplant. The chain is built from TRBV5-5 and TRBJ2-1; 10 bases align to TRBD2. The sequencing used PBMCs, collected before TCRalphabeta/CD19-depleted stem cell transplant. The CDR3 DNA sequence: TGTGCCAGCAGCCTCCGCCTAGCGGGAGTTGGGGGCGATGAGCAGTTCTTC. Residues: CASSLRLAGVGGDEQFF. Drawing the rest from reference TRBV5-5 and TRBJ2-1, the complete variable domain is DAGVTQSPTHLIKTRGQQVTLRCSPISGHKSVSWYQQVLGQGPQFIFQYYEKEERGRGNFPDRFSARQFPNYSSELNVNALLLGDSALYLCASSLRLAGVGGDEQFFGPGTRLTVL.